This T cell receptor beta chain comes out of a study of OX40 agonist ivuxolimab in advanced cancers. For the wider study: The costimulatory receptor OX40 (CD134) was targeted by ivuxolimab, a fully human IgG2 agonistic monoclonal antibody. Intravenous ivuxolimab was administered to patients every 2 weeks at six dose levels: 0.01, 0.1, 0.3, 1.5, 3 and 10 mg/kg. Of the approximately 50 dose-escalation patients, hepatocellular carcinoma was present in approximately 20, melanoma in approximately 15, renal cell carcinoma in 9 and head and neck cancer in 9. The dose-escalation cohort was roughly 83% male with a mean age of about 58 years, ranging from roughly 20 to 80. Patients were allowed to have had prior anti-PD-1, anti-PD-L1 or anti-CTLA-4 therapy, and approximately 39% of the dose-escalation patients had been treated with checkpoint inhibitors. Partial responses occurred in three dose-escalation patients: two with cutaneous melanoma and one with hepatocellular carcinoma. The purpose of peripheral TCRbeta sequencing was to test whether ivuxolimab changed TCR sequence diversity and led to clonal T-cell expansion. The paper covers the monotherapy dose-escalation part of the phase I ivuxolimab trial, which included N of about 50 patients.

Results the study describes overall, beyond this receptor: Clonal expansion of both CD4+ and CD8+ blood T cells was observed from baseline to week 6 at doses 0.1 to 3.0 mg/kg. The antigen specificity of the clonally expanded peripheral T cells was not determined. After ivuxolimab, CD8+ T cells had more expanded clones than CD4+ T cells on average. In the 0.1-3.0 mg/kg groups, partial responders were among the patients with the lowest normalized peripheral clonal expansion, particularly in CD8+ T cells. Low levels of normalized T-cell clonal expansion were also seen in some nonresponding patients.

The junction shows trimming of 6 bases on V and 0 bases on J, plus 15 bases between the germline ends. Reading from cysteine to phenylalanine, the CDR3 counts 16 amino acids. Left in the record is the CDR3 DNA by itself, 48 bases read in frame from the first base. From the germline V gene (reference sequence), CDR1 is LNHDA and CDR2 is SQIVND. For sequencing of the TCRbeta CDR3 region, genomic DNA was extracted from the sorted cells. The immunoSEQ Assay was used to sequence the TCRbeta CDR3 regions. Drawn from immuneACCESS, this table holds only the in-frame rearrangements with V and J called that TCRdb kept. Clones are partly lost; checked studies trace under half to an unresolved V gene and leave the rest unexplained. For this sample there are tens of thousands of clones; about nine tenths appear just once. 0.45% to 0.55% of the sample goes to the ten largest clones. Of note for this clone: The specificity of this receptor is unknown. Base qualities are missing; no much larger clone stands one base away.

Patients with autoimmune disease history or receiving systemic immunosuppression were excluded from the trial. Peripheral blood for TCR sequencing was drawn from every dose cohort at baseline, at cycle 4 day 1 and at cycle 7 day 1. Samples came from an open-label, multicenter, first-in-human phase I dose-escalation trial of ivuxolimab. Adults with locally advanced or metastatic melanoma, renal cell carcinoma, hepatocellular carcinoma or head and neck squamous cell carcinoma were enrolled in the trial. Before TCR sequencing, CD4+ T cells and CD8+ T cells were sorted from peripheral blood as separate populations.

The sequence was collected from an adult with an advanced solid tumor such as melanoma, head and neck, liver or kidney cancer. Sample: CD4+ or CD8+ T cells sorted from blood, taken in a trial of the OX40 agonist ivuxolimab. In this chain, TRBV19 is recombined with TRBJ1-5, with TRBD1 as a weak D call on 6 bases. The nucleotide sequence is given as TGTGCCAGTAGCCAAAGACAGGTCAATAGCAATCAGCCCCAGCATTTT. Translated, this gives CASSQRQVNSNQPQHF.